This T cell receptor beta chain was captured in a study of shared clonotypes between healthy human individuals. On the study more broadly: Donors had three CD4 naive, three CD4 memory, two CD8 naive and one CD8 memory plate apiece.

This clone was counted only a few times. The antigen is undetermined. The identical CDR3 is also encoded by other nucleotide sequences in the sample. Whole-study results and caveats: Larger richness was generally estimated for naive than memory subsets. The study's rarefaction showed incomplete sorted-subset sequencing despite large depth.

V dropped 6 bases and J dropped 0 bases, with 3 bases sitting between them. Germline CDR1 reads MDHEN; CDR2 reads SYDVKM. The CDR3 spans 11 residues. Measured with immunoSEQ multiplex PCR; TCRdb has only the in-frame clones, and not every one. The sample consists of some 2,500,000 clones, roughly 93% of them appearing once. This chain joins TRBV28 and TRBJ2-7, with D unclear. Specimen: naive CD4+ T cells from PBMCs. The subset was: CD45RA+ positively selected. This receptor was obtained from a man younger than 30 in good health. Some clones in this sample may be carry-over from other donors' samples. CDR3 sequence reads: CASSSSYEQYF. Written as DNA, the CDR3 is TGTGCCAGCAGCTCCTCCTACGAGCAGTACTTC. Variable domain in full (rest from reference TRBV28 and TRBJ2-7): DVKVTQSSRYLVKRTGEKVFLECVQDMDHENMFWYRQDPGLGLRLIYFSYDVKMKEKGDIPEGYSVSREKKERFSLILESASTNQTSMYLCASSSSYEQYFGPGTRLTVT.